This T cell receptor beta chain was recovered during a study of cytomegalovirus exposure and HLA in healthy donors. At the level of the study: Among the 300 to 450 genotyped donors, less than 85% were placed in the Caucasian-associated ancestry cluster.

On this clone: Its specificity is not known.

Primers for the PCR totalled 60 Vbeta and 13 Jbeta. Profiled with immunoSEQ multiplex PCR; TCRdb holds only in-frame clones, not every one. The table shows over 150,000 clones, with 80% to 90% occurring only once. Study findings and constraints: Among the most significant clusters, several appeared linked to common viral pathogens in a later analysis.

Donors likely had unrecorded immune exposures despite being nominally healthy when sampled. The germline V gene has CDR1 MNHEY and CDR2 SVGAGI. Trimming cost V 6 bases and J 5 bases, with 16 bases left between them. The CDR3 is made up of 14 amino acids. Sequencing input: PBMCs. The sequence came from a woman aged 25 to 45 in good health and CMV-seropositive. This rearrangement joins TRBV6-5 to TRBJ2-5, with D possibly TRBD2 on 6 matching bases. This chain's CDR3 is CASSIGSEGETQYF. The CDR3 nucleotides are TGTGCCAGCAGCATCGGGTCGGAGGGGGAGACCCAGTACTTC.